This TCR beta chain was documented in a study of CD8 T cells in ankylosing spondylitis. Study-level results: Prior work had noted some motif variants in reactive arthritis blood and synovial fluid. Within ankylosing spondylitis blood, a TCR beta motif made up of eight highly homologous variants appeared to be characteristic.

Worth noting for this clonotype: Antigen unknown.

J was trimmed by 7 bases and V by 0 bases; bases with no gene match: 10. The CDR3 length is 17 residues. Germline assignment: CDR1 SGHAT and CDR2 FQNNGV. Using its own MiXCR run on the 5' RACE reads, TCRdb lists one record per CDR3 protein. The sample consists of some 840,000 distinct CDR3 sequences, 12% of them appearing once. The material sequenced was blood, either unsorted or a sorted T cell fraction (not recorded which). The sequence derives from a male donor with ankylosing spondylitis. This rearrangement joins TRBV11-2 to TRBJ1-5; 9 bases map to TRBD1. CDR3 loop: CASSLDHRDRARQPQHF. Written as DNA, the CDR3 is TGTGCCAGCAGCTTAGATCACCGGGACAGGGCGCGCCAGCCCCAGCATTTT.